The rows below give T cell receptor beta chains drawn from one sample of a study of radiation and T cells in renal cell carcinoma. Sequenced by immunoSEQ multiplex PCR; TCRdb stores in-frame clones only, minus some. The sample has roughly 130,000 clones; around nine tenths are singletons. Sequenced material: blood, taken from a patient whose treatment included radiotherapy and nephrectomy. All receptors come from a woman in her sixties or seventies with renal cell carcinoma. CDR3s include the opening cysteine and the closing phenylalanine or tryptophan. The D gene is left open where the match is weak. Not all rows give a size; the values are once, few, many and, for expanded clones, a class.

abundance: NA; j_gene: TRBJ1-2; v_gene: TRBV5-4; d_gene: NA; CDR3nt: TGTGCCAGCAGGAGGGGGGGCGGAACTATGGATGGCTACACCTTC; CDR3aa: CASRRGGGTMDGYTF
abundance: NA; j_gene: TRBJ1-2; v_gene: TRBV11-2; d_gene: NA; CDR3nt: TGTGCCAGCAGCTTAGTTGGTGGTTTACAGGGCAACTATGGCTACACCTTC; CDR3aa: CASSLVGGLQGNYGYTF
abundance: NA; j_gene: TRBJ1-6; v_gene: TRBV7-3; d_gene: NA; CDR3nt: TGTGCCAGCAGCTTCGACCGGAATTCACCCCTCCACTTT; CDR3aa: CASSFDRNSPLHF
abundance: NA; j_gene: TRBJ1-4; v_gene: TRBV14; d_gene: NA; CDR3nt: TGTGCCAGCAGCCAAGACTCAGGGGAAAAACTGTTTTTT; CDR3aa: CASSQDSGEKLFF
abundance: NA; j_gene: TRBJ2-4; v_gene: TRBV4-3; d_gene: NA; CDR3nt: TGCGCCAGCAGCCCACGGGGAGCCAAAAACATTCAGTACTTC; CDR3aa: CASSPRGAKNIQYF
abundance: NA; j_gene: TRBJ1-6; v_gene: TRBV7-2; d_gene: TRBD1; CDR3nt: TGTGCCAGCAGCTCCCAGGGGGCTAGTGGGAATTCACCCCTCCACTTT; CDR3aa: CASSSQGASGNSPLHF
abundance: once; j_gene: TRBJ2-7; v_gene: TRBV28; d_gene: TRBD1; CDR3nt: TGTGCCAGCAGTCACCGGGACAGGGCCCACGAGCAGTACTTC; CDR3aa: CASSHRDRAHEQYF
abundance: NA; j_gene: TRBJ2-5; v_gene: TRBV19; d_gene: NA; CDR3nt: TGTGCCAGTAGTCCCCCAGGATCCGCCCGGGAGACCCAGTACTTC; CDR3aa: CASSPPGSARETQYF
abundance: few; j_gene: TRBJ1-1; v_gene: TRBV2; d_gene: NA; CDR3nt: TGTGCCAGCAGGACCACGGGACGGACGAACACTGAAGCTTTCTTT; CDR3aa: CASRTTGRTNTEAFF
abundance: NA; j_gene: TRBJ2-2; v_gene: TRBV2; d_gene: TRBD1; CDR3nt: TGTGCCAGCAGGGGACAGAGGTACACCGGGGAGCTGTTTTTT; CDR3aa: CASRGQRYTGELFF
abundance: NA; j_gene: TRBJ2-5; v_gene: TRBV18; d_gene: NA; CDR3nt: TGTGCCAGCTCACTAGGACCCACCCGGCAAGAGACCCAGTACTTC; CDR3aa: CASSLGPTRQETQYF
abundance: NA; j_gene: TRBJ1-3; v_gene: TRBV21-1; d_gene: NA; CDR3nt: TGTGCCAGCAGCAAGACCGAGGATAGGGGGAGCTCTGGAAACACCATATATTTT; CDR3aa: CASSKTEDRGSSGNTIYF
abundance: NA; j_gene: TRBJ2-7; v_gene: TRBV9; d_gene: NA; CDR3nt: TGTGCCAGCAGCGTAGACCCGGCGGGCTACGAGCAGTACTTC; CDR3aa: CASSVDPAGYEQYF
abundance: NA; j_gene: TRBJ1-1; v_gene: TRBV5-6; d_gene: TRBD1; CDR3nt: TGTGCCAGCAGCTTAAGGAGAACAGGGGGCCGGGCTGAAGCTTTCTTT; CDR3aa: CASSLRRTGGRAEAFF
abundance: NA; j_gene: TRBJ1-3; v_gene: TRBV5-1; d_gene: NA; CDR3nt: TGCGCCAGCAGCATAGGACAGTTAAGCTCTGGAAACACCATATATTTT; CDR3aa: CASSIGQLSSGNTIYF
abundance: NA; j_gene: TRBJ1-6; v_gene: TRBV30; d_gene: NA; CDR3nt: TGTGCCTGGAGTCAGGACAGTAATTCACCCCTCCACTTT; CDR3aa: CAWSQDSNSPLHF
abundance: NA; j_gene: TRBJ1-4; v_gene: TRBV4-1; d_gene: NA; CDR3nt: TGCGCCAGCAGCCAAGAGGCGACGGGCGCTAATGAAAAACTGTTTTTT; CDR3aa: CASSQEATGANEKLFF
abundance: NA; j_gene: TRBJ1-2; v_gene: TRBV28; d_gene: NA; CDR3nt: TGTGCCAGCGGGGACGCTCGTGGCTACACCTTC; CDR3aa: CASGDARGYTF
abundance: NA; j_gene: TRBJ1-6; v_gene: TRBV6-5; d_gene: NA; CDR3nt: TGTGCCAGCAGTTACTCGAAGCAGACCAATTCACCCCTCCACTTT; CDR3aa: CASSYSKQTNSPLHF
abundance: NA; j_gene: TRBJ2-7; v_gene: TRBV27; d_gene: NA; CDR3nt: TGTGCCAGCAGTCCCCGGGCCCCGGGGTGGGTGCAGTACTTC; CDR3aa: CASSPRAPGWVQYF
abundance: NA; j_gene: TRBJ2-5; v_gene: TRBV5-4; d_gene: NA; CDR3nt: TGTGCCAGCAGCCAGAACCCGCTAAAAGAGACCCAGTACTTC; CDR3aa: CASSQNPLKETQYF
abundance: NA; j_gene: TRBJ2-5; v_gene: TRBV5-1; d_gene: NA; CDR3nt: TGCGCCAGCAGGACGCAAGAGACCCAGTACTTC; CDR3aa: CASRTQETQYF